This is a list of T cell receptor beta chains from one sample in a study of blood T cells in healthy people across ages. TCRdb processed the 5' RACE reads anew with MiXCR; each CDR3 protein has one entry. The sample shows approximately 1.5 million distinct CDR3 sequences, roughly 43% of them seen only once. The specimen sequenced was blood. These receptors came from a woman aged 18-35 years in good health. Each CDR3 is given with its conserved first and last residue. The D gene is left open where the match is weak. Clone size is not always given. Where it is, it says once, few, many or a class for expanded clones.

TRBJ2-3 | - | TRBD2 | TRBV4-3 | TGCGCCAGCAGCCGGGAGGGGACTAGATCCCTCCCAGATACGCAGTATTTT | CASSREGTRSLPDTQYF
TRBJ2-3 | - | TRBD2 | TRBV4-3 | TGCGCCAGCAGCCAAGTTCGAGCGGGGGGTGGAGATACGCAGTATTTT | CASSQVRAGGGDTQYF
TRBJ1-1 | few | - | TRBV12-3/TRBV12-4 | TGTGCCAGCAACCGACAGAACATGAACACTGAAGCTTTCTTT | CASNRQNMNTEAFF
TRBJ1-4 | few | - | TRBV21-1 | TGTGCCAGCAGCAAAGCGCGATTGCAGGGTAATGAAAAACTGTTTTTT | CASSKARLQGNEKLFF
TRBJ2-7 | - | - | TRBV13 | TGTGCCAGCAGCTTAGCAGGGGAGGCCCTCTACGAGCAGTACTTC | CASSLAGEALYEQYF
TRBJ1-5 | - | TRBD1 | TRBV12-3/TRBV12-4 | TGTGCCAGCAGTGTAGCGCAGGGGGTGGCCCAGCATTTT | CASSVAQGVAQHF
TRBJ2-7 | - | TRBD1 | TRBV5-1 | TGCGCCAGCAGACCGGGACAGGGAAGATACGAGCAGTACTTC | CASRPGQGRYEQYF
TRBJ1-1 | - | - | TRBV25-1 | TGTGCCAGCAGTGACGAGGGGGTGAACACTGAAGCTTTCTTT | CASSDEGVNTEAFF
TRBJ2-7 | few | - | TRBV27 | TGTGCCAGCAGACCCGGGACTCAGTCCTACGAGCAGTACTTC | CASRPGTQSYEQYF
TRBJ2-4 | few | - | TRBV6-6 | TGTGCCAGCTGGGTAGACAAAAACATTCAGTACTTC | CASWVDKNIQYF
TRBJ2-1 | few | - | TRBV20-1 | TGCAGTGCTAGAGACCACAGAAGCTCCTACAATGAGCAGTTCTTC | CSARDHRSSYNEQFF
TRBJ1-2 | - | - | TRBV21-1 | TGTGCCAGCAGCAAAGCCCGTGCGTGCCTATCTATGGGCTACACCTTC | CASSKARACLSMGYTF
TRBJ2-2 | - | TRBD2 | TRBV5-5 | TGTGCCAGCAGCCTGGGACTAGCGGGACCCGGGGAGCTGTTTTTT | CASSLGLAGPGELFF
TRBJ1-2 | - | - | TRBV2 | TGTGCCAGCAGTGAGATACAGGGAAGCTATGGCTGCACCTTC | CASSEIQGSYGCTF
TRBJ1-1 | - | - | TRBV10-3 | TGTGCCATCAGTGCGGGCGGCGGCGGCACTGAAGCTTTCTTT | CAISAGGGGTEAFF
TRBJ1-3 | - | - | TRBV20-1 | TGCAGTGCTAGAGATCCCCGACAAGACTCTGGAAACACCATATATTTT | CSARDPRQDSGNTIYF
TRBJ1-1 | - | - | TRBV20-1 | TGCAGTGCTGAACGCAGGGCAAGCACTGAAGCTTTCTTT | CSAERRASTEAFF
TRBJ1-2 | - | - | TRBV12-3/TRBV12-4 | TGTGCCAGCAGTTATAGGACAGCCTATGGCTACACCTTC | CASSYRTAYGYTF
TRBJ2-5 | few | - | TRBV27 | TGTGCCAGCAGTTTAGGCTCAAACACCTACAATGAGCAGTACTTC | CASSLGSNTYNEQYF
TRBJ1-4 | many | TRBD1 | TRBV9 | TGTGCCAGCAGCGTCCAGGGGGGTAATGAAAAACTGTTTTTT | CASSVQGGNEKLFF
TRBJ2-3 | many | TRBD2 | TRBV6-1 | TGTGCCAGCACCAGCGGGGCTAAGGATACGCAGTATTTT | CASTSGAKDTQYF
TRBJ1-2 | once | - | TRBV15 | TGTGCCACCAGCAGAGACCCCTTAACCCCACCTAACTATGGCTACACCTTC | CATSRDPLTPPNYGYTF
TRBJ1-1 | - | - | TRBV20-1 | TGCAGTGCTAGAGATCCCGGGGGCACTGAAGCTTTCTTT | CSARDPGGTEAFF
TRBJ2-1 | few | TRBD2 | TRBV20-1 | TGTAGTGCTAGGGACGGCGGGGGGTTTTGGAATGAGCAGTTCTTC | CSARDGGGFWNEQFF
TRBJ2-7 | - | TRBD1 | TRBV7-2 | TGTGCCAGCGCCTCCCGGGACAGAGCTTACGAGCAGTACTTC | CASASRDRAYEQYF
TRBJ2-1 | - | TRBD1 | TRBV20-1 | TGCAGTGCTAGAGATTTTGGCTACAGGGGCCCAAACTACGAGCAGTTCTTC | CSARDFGYRGPNYEQFF
TRBJ2-7 | few | - | TRBV28 | TGTGCCAGCAGTTCCCGGGACGGCATTTACTACGAGCAGTACTTC | CASSSRDGIYYEQYF
TRBJ2-7 | few | - | TRBV25-1 | TGTGCCAGCAGTGGCCCGATCGAGCAGTACTTC | CASSGPIEQYF
TRBJ2-7 | - | TRBD2 | TRBV3-1 | TGTGCCAGCAGCCGAGACCCAGCGGGGAGCTACGAGCAGTACTTC | CASSRDPAGSYEQYF
TRBJ1-6 | - | - | TRBV6-5 | TGTGCCAGCAGTAACTACAGGGTTTCACCCCTCCACTTT | CASSNYRVSPLHF
TRBJ2-7 | - | - | TRBV20-1 | TGCAGTGCTAGATCCAGCCCTTCCTACGAGCAGTACTTC | CSARSSPSYEQYF
TRBJ2-4 | - | - | TRBV4-1 | TGCGCCAGCAGCCAAGAAGTGTGGGGACGGAGGCAGTACTTC | CASSQEVWGRRQYF
TRBJ2-5 | - | TRBD2 | TRBV7-9 | TGTGCCAGCAGCTCAAAATCCGCGGCAGTCCGGGAGGAGCAGTACTTC | CASSSKSAAVREEQYF
TRBJ2-3 | - | TRBD2 | TRBV14 | TGTGCCAGCAGCTATCTAGCGGGGCTCGGGGGCACAGATACGCAGTATTTT | CASSYLAGLGGTDTQYF
TRBJ1-1 | few | - | TRBV15 | TGTGCCACCAGCAGAGATCGAGGTCCAGGGGCCCGGAACACTGAAGCTTTCTTT | CATSRDRGPGARNTEAFF
TRBJ2-3 | once | TRBD2 | TRBV11-2 | TGTGCCAGCAGCCCGGGGACTAGCGGGACAGGGGATACGCAGTATTTT | CASSPGTSGTGDTQYF
TRBJ1-2 | - | TRBD1 | TRBV29-1 | TGCAGCGTTGATGACAGGGGGCGCTTGGGCTATGGCTACACCTTC | CSVDDRGRLGYGYTF
TRBJ2-4 | - | - | TRBV5-6 | TGTGCCAGCAGCTTGGACCAGCGGGACATTCAGTACTTC | CASSLDQRDIQYF
TRBJ2-7 | few | - | TRBV4-3 | TGCGCCAGCAGCCAAGACAGGGGGGTGTTAAATGAGCAGTACTTC | CASSQDRGVLNEQYF
TRBJ1-2 | - | - | TRBV27 | TGTGCCAGCAGTTTATCGTCCCGGCACTATGGCTACACCTTC | CASSLSSRHYGYTF
TRBJ1-2 | - | - | TRBV5-4 | TGTGCCAGCAGCGGGGTCCAAGACCCAAAGGGCTACACCTTC | CASSGVQDPKGYTF
TRBJ2-3 | - | - | TRBV30 | TGTGCCTACGACTCCTATAGCACAGATACGCAGTATTTT | CAYDSYSTDTQYF
TRBJ2-7 | few | TRBD2 | TRBV6-5 | TGTGCCAGCTTCGGGACTAACTCCTACGAGCAGTACTTC | CASFGTNSYEQYF
TRBJ2-3 | few | - | TRBV6-5 | TGTGCCAGCAAGATTGGCGGACCCTCGGATACGCAGTATTTT | CASKIGGPSDTQYF
TRBJ2-1 | few | - | TRBV4-3 | TGCGCCAGCAGCCAAGATAGTAGGACTTACAGTGCCTACAATGAGCAGTTCTTC | CASSQDSRTYSAYNEQFF
TRBJ2-5 | - | TRBD2 | TRBV6-1 | TGTGCCAGCAGTCTACCCGGGACTAGCAAGTACTTC | CASSLPGTSKYF
TRBJ1-1 | - | TRBD1 | TRBV6-5 | TGTGCCAGCAGTCCCCGGGACAGGGCAGGCACTGAAGCTTTCTTT | CASSPRDRAGTEAFF
TRBJ2-5 | - | - | TRBV3-1 | TGTGCCAGTGAACACCGGGCCACGGGGAAGACCCAGTACTTC | CASEHRATGKTQYF